This T cell receptor beta chain was sequenced in a study of human T cells and chemical hapten exposure. Study information: The patient population, which was mostly female, had alopecia areata, totalis or universalis. Study-level findings and limits: The formation of large CDR3 similarity clusters by expanded TCRs significantly exceeded that of controls.

The V end was cut by 2 bases, the J end by 3 bases, with 13 bases between. The CDR3 extends over 15 amino acids. The germline gives CDR1 SQVTM, CDR2 ANQGSEA. For this clonotype: Its cognate antigen is unknown.

One entry per CDR3 protein results from TCRdb running MiXCR on the RACE reads. The data contain around 120,000 distinct CDR3 sequences, roughly 14% of them singletons. Time point meaning: pre-sensitization, week 0. Indicated treatment: therapeutic diphenylcyclopropenone sensitization with weekly scalp DPC. This chain joins TRBV29-1 and TRBJ1-4, with D unresolved. This sequence originates from a woman aged 18-29 years with alopecia areata. Some clones in this sample may be carry-over from other donors' samples. The sequencing here drew on whole blood, taken in connection with sensitization to the hapten diphenylcyclopropenone (DPC). DNA for the CDR3: TGCAGCGTTGAAAAGGTGACGGCGGCTAATGAAAAACTGTTTTTT. Amino acid sequence: CSVEKVTAANEKLFF.